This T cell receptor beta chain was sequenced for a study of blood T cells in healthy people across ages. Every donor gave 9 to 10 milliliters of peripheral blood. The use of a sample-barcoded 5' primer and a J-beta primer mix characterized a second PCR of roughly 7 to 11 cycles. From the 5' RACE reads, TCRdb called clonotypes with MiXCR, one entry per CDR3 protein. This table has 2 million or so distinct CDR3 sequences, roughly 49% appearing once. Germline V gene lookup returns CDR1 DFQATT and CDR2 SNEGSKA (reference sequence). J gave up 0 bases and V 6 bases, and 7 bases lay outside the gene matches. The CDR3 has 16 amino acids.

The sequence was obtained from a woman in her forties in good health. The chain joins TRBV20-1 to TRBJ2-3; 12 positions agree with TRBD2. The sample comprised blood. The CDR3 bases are TGCAGTGCCGTGGCTAGCGGGGGGGCGAGCACAGATACGCAGTATTTT. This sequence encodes CSAVASGGASTDTQYF.